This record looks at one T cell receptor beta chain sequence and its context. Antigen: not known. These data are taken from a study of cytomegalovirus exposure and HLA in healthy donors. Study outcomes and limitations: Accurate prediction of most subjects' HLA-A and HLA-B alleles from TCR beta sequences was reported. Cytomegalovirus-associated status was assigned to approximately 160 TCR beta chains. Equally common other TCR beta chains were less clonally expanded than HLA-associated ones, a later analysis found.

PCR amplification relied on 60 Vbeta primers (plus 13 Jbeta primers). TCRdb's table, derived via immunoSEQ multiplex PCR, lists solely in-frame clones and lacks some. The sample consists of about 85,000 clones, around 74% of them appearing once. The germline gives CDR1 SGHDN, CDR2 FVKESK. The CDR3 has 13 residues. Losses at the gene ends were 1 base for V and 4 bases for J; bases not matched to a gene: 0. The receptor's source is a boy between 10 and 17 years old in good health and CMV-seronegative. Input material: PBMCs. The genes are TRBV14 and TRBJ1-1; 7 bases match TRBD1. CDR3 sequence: CASSQGTGTEAFF. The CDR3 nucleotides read TGTGCCAGCAGCCAAGGGACAGGCACTGAAGCTTTCTTT.